This entry is about one T cell receptor beta chain. The V end lost 0 bases, the J end lost 4 bases, and 10 bases lay between the germline ends. The germline V gene encodes CDR1 SGDLS and CDR2 YYNGEE. The CDR3 extends over 14 amino acids. The data belong to a study of blood T cell repertoires in COVID-19. Study as a whole: Sites across the United States, Italy and Spain contributed samples from acute and convalescent COVID-19. T cells, B-cell-depleted T cells, or PBMCs provided the cDNA or gDNA that served as material.

In the source study's methods: Amplified reference gene primers provided the basis for estimating nucleated cell counts. The data were produced by immunoSEQ multiplex PCR, yet TCRdb's version contains in-frame clones alone and is incomplete. V and J calls and clone size are copied from that table; D and trimming were computed from the DNA. The data contain under 200,000 clones, roughly 84% of them singletons. The sequenced material came from peripheral blood. This TCR was sampled from a woman aged 80 or over with acute or convalescent COVID-19. V is TRBV9 and J is TRBJ1-1; D is possibly TRBD1 (5 bases). Here the CDR3 DNA reads TGTGCCAGCAGCGTAGAGGCAGGGATCACTGAAGCTTTCTTT. Amino acid sequence: CASSVEAGITEAFF.